This entry concerns a single T cell receptor (beta chain). Its target is unknown. This entry comes from a study of STAT5B mutations in CD4+ large granular lymphocyte leukemia. About the research overall: Healthy donors showed HLA-associated enrichment of the CDR3 'QG' motif. Broader study findings: Patient CD4-sorted repertoires looked more clonal than healthy CD4+ repertoires, even without putative leukemic clones. Top patient clones used TRBV06 genes more often: 8/27 versus 2/35 in controls.

Clones were read by immunoSEQ multiplex PCR, and TCRdb kept only the in-frame ones, dropping some. The sample gives about 32,000 clones, around 81% of which show up once; around 4.4% is in the top ten. With 8 bases removed from V and 0 bases from J, the gap between germline ends came to 11 bases. CDR1 is WSHSY, CDR2 SAAADI, per germline. The length of the CDR3 is 14 residues. This chain connects TRBV10-2 to TRBJ1-5; a possible D gene is TRBD1 (5 bases). The sequenced material came from CD4+ T cells from blood buffy coats. This TCR came from a human donor in good health. The CDR3 DNA reads TGCGCCAGCGCGGCAGGGAATAGCAATCAGCCCCAGCATTTT. Translated: CASAAGNSNQPQHF.